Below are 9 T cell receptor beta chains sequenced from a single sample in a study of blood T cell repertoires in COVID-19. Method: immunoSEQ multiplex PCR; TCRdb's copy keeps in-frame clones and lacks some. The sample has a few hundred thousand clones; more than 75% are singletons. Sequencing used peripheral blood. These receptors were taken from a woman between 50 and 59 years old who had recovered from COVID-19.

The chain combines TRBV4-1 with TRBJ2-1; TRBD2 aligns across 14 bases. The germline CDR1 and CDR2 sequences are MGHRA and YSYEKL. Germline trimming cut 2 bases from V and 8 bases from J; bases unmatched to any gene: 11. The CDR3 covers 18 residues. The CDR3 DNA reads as TGCGCCAGCAGCCAAATCCTCCGACTAGCGGGAGGGCCCTATGAGCAGTTCTTC. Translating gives CASSQILRLAGGPYEQFF.

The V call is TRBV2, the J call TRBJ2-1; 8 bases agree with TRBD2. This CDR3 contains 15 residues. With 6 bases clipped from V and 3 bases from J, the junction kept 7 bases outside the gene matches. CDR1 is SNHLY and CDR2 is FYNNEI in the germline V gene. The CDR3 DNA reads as TGTGCCAGCAGACTCGGGGGGGCTCACTACAATGAGCAGTTCTTC. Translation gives CASRLGGAHYNEQFF. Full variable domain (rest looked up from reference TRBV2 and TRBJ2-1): EPEVTQTPSHQVTQMGQEVILRCVPISNHLYFYWYRQILGQKVEFLVSFYNNEISEKSEIFDDQFSVERPDGSNFTLKIRSTKLEDSAMYFCASRLGGAHYNEQFFGPGTRLTVL.

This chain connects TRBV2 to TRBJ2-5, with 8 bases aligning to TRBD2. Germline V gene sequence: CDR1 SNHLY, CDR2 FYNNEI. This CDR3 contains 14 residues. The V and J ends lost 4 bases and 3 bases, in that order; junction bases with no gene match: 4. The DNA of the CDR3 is TGTGCCAGCAGTGCTTTAGCGGGAAAAGAGACCCAGTACTTC. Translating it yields CASSALAGKETQYF.

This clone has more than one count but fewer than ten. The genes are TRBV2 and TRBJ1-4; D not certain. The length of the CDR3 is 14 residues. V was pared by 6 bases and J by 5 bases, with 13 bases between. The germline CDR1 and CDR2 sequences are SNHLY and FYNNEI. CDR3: CASRPPGNNEKLFF. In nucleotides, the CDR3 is TGTGCCAGCAGGCCCCCGGGTAACAATGAAAAACTGTTTTTT.

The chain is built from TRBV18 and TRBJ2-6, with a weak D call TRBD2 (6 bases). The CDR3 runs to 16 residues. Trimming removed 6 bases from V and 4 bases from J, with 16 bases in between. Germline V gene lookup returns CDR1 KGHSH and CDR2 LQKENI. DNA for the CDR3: TGTGCCAGCTCGCCCCGTGCGGGGACCGGGGCCAACGTCCTGACTTTC. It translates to CASSPRAGTGANVLTF.

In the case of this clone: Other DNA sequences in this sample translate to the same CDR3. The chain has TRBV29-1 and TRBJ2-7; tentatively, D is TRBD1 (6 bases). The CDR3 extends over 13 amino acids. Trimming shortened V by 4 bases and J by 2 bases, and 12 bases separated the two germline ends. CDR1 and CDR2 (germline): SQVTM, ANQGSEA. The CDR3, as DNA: TGCAGCGTTGCCACTCGACAGGCCTACGAGCAGTACTTC. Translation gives CSVATRQAYEQYF.

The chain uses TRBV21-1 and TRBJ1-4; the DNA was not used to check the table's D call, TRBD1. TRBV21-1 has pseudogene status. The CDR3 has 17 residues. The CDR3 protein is CASSKAMNRGPGEKLFF. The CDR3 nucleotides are TGTGCCAGCAGCAAAGCTATGAACAGGGGGCCGGGGGAAAAACTGTTTTTT.

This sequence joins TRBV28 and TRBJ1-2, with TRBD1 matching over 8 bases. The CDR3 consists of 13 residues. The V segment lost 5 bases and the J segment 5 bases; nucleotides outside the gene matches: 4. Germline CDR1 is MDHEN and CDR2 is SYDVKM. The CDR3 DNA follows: TGTGCCAGCAGTCCCCGGGACAGGTATGGCTACACCTTC. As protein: CASSPRDRYGYTF.

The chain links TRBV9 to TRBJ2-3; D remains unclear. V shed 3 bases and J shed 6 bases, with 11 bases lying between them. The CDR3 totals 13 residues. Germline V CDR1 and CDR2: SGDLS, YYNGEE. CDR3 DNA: TGTGCCAGCAGCGACCTTCTTAGTGATACGCAGTATTTT. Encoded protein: CASSDLLSDTQYF.